The present entry profiles one T cell receptor (beta chain) with its context. The antigen remains unidentified. This sample was included in a study of cytomegalovirus exposure and HLA in healthy donors. Study-wide findings and caveats: An ancestry cluster, one associated with Asian ancestry, reportedly showed fewer N-insertions than the approximately 700-donor mean in a later analysis. TRBV6-2, TRBV6-3 and some other V segments were unresolvable in 87-base-pair reads. As a later analysis revealed, most CMV-associated TCR beta chains appeared HLA-restricted.

Researchers ran the PCR with 60 Vbeta and 13 Jbeta primers. Repertoires were generated with immunoSEQ multiplex PCR, while TCRdb's copy carries only in-frame clones and drops some. The table shows 40,000 to 45,000 clones, with about half occurring only once. Germline trimming cut 6 bases from V and 3 bases from J; bases unmatched to any gene: 11. CDR3 size: 16 residues. CDR1 and CDR2 from the germline V gene are MDHEN and SYDVKM. V is TRBV28 and J is TRBJ1-1; 9 bases fit TRBD1. The sequencing input was PBMCs. The receptor was derived from a man between 60 and 75 years old in good health and CMV-seronegative. CDR3 DNA sequence: TGTGCCAGCAGGCTAACCACGGGACAGGGCTACACTGAAGCTTTCTTT. It yields the protein CASRLTTGQGYTEAFF. The variable domain in full, with the rest retrieved from reference TRBV28 and TRBJ1-1, is DVKVTQSSRYLVKRTGEKVFLECVQDMDHENMFWYRQDPGLGLRLIYFSYDVKMKEKGDIPEGYSVSREKKERFSLILESASTNQTSMYLCASRLTTGQGYTEAFFGQGTRLTVV.